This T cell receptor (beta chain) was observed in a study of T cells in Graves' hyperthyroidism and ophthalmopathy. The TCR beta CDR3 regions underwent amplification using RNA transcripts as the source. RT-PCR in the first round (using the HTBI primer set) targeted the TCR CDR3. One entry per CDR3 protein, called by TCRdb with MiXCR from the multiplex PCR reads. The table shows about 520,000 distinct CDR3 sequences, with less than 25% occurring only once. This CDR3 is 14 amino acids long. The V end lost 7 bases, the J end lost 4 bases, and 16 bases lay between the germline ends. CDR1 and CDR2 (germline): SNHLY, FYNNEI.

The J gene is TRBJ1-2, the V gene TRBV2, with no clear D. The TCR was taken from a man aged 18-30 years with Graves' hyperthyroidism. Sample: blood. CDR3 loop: CASTSGGVFYGYTF. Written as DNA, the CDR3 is TGTGCCAGCACCTCGGGAGGTGTATTCTATGGCTACACCTTC.